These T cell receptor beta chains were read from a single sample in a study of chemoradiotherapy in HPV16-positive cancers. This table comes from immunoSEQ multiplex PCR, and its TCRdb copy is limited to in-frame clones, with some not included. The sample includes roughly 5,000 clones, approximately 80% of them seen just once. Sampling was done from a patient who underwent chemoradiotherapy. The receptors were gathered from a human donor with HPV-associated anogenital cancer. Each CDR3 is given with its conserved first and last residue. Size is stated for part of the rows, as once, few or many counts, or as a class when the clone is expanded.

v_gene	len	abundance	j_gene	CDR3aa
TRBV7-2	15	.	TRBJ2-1	CASSLGLAGYSEQFF
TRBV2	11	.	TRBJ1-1	CASSGWDEAFF
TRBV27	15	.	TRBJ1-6	CASTGLDFYNSPLHF
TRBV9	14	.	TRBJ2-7	CASSPNSGAYEQYF
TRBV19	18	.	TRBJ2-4	CASSFTGTSGRGKNIQYF
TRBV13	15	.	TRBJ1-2	CASSEFRDRGGGYTF
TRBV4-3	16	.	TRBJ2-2	CASSQELAVPTGELFF
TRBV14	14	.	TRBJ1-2	CASSQVHSNYGYTF
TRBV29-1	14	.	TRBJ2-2	CSVIGGLNTGELFF
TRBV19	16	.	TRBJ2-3	CASSMGLGFSTDTQYF
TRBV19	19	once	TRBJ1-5	CASRPSQYSDGGVNQPQHF
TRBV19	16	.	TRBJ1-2	CASSVPRPGLLYGYTF
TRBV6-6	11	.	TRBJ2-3	CASSPSDTQYF
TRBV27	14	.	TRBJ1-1	CASSLGVMNTEAFF
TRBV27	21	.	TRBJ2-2	CASSWAPGLAGAENFTGELFF
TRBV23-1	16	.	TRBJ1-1	CASSPLTDLEDTEAFF
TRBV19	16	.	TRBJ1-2	CASSIVLRRGGPGYTF
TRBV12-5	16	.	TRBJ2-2	CASARSGTLNTGELFF
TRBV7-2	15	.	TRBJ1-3	CASSWTGASGNTIYF
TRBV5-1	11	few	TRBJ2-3	CASSSTDTQYF
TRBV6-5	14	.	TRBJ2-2	CASSPRAPPGELFF
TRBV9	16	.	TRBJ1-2	CASSMGRTVSNYGYTF
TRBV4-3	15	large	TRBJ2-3	CASSQDRPGRDTQYF
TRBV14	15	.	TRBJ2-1	CASGSVAGAYNEQFF
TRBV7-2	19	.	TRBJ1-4	CASSPGHRRQGQSNEKLFF
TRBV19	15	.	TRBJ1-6	CASSGWGGKPSPLHF
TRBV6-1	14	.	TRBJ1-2	CASSEATELYGYTF
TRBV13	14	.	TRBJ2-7	CASSGGQGAREQYF
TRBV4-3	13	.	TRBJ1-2	CASSQGDGGGYTF
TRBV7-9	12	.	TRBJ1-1	CASSLGGDGAFF
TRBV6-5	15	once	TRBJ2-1	CASSYSIRGYNEQFF
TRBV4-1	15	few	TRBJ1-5	CASSQEAGRGQPQHF
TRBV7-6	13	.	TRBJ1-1	CASSLMRGTEAFF
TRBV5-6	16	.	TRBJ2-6	CASSHFRGGGANVLTF
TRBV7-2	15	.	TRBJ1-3	CASSRIGETGNTIYF
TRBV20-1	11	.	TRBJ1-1	CSAGDSTEAFF
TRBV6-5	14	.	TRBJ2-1	CASCRDSVSNEQFF
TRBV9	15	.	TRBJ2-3	CASSVVIGSTDTQYF
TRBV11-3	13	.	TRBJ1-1	CASSWTGNTEAFF
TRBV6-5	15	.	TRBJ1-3	CASTPRMGVGNTIYF
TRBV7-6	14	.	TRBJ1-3	CASRGNPSGNTIYF
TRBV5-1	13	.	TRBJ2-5	CASSLGGSETQYF
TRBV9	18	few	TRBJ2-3	CASSVVRTSGLSTDTQYF